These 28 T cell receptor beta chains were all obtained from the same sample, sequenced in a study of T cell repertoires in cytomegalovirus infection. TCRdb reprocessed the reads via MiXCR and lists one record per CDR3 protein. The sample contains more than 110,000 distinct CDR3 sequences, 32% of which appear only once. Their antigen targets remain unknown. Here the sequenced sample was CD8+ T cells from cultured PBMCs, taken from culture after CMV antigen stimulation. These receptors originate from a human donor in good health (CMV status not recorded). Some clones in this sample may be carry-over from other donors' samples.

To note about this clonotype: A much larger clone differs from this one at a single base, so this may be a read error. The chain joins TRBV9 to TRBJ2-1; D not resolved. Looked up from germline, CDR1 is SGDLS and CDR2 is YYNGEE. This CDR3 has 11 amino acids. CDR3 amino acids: CASSVDDEQLF. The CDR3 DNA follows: TGTGCCAGCAGCGTAGACGATGAGCAGCTCTTC. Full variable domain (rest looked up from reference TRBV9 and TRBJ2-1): DSGVTQTPKHLITATGQRVTLRCSPRSGDLSVYWYQQSLDQGLQFLIQYYNGEERAKGNILERFSAQQFPDLHSELNLSSLELGDSALYFCASSVDDEQLFGPGTRLTVL.

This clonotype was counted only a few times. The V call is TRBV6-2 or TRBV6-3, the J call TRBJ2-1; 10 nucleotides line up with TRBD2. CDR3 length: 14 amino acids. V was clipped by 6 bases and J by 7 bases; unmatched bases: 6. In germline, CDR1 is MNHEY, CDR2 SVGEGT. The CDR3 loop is CASRRAGGLNEQFF. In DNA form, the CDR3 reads TGTGCCAGCAGGCGAGCGGGGGGGCTGAATGAGCAGTTCTTC.

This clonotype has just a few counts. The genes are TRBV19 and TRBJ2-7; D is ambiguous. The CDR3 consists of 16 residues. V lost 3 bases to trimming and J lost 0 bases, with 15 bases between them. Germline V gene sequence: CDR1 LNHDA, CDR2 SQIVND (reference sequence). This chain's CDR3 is CASSIVPTRSSYEQYF. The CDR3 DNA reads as TGTGCCAGTAGTATTGTCCCCACGAGGAGCTCCTACGAGCAGTACTTC.

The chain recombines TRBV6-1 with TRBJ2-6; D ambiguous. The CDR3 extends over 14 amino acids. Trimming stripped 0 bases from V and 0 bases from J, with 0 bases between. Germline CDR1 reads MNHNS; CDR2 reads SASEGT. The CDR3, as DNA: TGTGCCAGCAGTGAAGCCTCTGGGGCCAACGTCCTGACTTTC. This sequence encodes CASSEASGANVLTF.

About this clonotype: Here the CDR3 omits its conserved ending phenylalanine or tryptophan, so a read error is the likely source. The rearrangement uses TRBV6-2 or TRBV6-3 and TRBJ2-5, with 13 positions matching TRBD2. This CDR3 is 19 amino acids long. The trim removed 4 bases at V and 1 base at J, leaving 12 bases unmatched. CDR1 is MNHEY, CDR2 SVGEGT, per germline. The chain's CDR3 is CASSSGTSGAWGGQETQYY. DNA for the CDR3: TGTGCCAGCAGTTCCGGGACTAGCGGGGCCTGGGGAGGCCAAGAGACCCAGTACTAC.

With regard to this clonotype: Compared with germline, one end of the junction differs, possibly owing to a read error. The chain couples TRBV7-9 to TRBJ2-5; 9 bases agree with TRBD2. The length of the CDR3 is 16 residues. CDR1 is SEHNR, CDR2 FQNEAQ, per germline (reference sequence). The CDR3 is CANSQNGGGREETQYF. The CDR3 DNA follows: TGTGCCAACAGCCAAAACGGCGGCGGGAGGGAAGAGACCCAGTACTTC.

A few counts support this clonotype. The DNA of the CDR3 is TGTGCCAGCAGTTTCAACAGGGAGGTTTTCTTT. Translation: CASSFNREVFF. The rearrangement joins TRBV12-3 or TRBV12-4 to TRBJ1-1; perhaps TRBD1 as D (6 bases). The CDR3 runs to 11 residues. The V gene lost 3 bases and the J gene lost 13 bases, with 12 bases spanning the gap.

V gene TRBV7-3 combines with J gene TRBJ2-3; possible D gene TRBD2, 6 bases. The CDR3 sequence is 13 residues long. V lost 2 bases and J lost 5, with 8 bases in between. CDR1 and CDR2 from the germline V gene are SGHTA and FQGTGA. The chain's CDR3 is CASSLFGRDTQYF. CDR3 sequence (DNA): TGTGCCAGCAGCTTATTCGGGAGAGATACGCAGTATTTT.

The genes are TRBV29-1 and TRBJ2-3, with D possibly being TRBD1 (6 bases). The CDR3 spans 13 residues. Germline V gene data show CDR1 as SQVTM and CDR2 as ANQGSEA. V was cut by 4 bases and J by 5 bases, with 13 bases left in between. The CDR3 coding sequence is TGCAGCGTTGTCCCCAGGGGAGAAGATACGCAGTATTTT. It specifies CSVVPRGEDTQYF.

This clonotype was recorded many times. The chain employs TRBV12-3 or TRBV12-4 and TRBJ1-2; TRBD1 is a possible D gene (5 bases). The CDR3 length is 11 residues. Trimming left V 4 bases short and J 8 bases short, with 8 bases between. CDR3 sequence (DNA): TGTGCCAGCAGTTGGGGGACGGGCTACACCTTC. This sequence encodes CASSWGTGYTF.

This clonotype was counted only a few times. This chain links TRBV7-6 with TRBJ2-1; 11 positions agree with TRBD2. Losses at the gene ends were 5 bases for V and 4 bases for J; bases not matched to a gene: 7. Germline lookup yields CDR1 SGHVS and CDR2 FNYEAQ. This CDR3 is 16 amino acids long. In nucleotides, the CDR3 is TGTGCCAGCAGCGCGACTAGCGGGGAATATTACAATGAGCAGTTCTTC. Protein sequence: CASSATSGEYYNEQFF. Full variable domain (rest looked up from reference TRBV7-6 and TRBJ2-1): GAGVSQSPRYKVTKRGQDVALRCDPISGHVSLYWYRQALGQGPEFLTYFNYEAQQDKSGLPNDRFSAERPEGSISTLTIQRTEQRDSAMYRCASSATSGEYYNEQFFGPGTRLTVL.

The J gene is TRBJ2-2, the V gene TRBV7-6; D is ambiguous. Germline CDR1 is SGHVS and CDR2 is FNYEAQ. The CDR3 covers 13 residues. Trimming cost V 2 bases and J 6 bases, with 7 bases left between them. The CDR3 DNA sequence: TGTGCCAGCAGCTTAACGACGGCCGGGGAGCTGTTTTTT. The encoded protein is CASSLTTAGELFF.

The CDR3 region has the DNA TGTGCCAGCAGCGACCGACAGGGTGGTAACACTGAAGCTTTCTTT. Translating gives CASSDRQGGNTEAFF. The rearrangement links TRBV7-9 to TRBJ1-1; 7 bases agree with TRBD1. The germline V gene has CDR1 SEHNR and CDR2 FQNEAQ (reference sequence). After removal of 5 bases from V and 2 bases from J, the junction contained 8 bases not matched to a gene. The CDR3 has 15 residues.

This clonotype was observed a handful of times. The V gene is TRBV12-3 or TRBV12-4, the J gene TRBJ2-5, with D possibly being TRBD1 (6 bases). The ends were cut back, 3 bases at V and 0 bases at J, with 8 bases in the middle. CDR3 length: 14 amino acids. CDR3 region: CASSFTGYQETQYF. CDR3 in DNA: TGTGCCAGCAGTTTCACAGGGTACCAAGAGACCCAGTACTTC.

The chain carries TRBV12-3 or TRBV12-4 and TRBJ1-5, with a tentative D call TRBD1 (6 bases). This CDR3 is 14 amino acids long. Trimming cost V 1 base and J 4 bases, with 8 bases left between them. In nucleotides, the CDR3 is TGTGCCAGCAGTTTAGTCAGGGGTAATCAGCCCCAGCATTTT. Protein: CASSLVRGNQPQHF.

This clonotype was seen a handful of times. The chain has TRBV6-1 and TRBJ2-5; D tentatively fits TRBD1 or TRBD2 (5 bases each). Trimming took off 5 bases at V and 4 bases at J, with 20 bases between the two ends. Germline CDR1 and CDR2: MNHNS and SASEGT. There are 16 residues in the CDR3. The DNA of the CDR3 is TGTGCCAGCAGTACCCTCTCGGGACCTCTTGGAGAGACCCAGTACTTC. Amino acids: CASSTLSGPLGETQYF.

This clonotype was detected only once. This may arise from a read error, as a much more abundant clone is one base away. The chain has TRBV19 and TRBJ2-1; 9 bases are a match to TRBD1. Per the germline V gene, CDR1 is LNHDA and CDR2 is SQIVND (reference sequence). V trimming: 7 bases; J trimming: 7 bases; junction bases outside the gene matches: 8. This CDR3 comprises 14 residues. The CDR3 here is CASKRTGARNEQFF. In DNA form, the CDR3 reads TGTGCCAGTAAGCGGACAGGGGCGCGGAATGAGCAGTTCTTC.

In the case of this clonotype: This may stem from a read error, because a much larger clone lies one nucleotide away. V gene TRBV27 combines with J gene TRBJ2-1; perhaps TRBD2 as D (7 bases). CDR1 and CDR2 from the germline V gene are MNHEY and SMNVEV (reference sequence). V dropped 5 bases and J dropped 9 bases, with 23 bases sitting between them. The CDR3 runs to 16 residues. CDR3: CASSPIVGGVNSEQFF. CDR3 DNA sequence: TGTGCCAGCAGTCCCATAGTAGGGGGGGTCAACAGTGAGCAGTTCTTC.

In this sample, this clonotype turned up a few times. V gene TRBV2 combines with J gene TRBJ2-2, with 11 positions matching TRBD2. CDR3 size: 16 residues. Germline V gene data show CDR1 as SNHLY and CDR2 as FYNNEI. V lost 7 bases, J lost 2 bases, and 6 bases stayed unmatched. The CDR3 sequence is CASKGTSGHNTGELFF. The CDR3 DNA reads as TGTGCCAGCAAGGGGACTAGCGGACATAACACCGGGGAGCTGTTTTTT.

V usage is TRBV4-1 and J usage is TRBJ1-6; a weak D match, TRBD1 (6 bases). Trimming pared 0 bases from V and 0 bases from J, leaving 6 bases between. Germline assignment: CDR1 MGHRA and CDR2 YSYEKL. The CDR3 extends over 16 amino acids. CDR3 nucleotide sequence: TGCGCCAGCAGCCAAGACAGGGGCTCCTATAATTCACCCCTCCACTTT. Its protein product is CASSQDRGSYNSPLHF.

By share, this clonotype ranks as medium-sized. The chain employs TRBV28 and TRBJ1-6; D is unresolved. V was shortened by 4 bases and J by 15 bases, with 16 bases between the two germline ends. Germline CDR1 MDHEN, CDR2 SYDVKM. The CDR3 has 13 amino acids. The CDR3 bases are TGTGCCAGCAGTTCTGGGCCCGTTATGGTCCTCCACTTT. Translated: CASSSGPVMVLHF.

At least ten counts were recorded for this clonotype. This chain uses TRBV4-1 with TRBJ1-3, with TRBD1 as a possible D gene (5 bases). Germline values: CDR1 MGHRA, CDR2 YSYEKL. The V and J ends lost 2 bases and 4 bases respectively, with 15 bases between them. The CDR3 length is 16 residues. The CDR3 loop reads CASSQFPPGFGNTIYF. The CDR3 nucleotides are TGCGCCAGCAGCCAATTCCCCCCAGGGTTCGGAAACACCATATATTTT.

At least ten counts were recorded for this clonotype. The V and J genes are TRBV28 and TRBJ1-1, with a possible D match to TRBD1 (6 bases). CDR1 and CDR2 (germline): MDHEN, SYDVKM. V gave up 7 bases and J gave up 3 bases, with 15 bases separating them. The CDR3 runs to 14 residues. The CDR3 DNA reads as TGTGCCAGCACTTTTCTGACAGGTGACACTGAAGCTTTCTTT. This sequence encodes CASTFLTGDTEAFF.

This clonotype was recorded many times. CDR3 loop: CASSLLSKGFGYTF. Written as DNA, the CDR3 is TGTGCCAGCAGCCTCCTATCAAAAGGATTTGGCTACACCTTC. The rearrangement uses TRBV28 and TRBJ1-2; no firm D call. Trimming removed 6 bases from V and 7 bases from J, with 18 bases in between. Per the germline V gene, CDR1 is MDHEN and CDR2 is SYDVKM. This CDR3 comprises 14 residues.

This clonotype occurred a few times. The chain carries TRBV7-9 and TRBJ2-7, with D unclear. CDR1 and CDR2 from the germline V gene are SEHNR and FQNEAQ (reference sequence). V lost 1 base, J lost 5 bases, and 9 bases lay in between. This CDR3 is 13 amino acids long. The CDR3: CASSLVGSHEQYF. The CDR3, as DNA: TGTGCCAGCAGCTTAGTAGGCAGCCACGAGCAGTACTTC.

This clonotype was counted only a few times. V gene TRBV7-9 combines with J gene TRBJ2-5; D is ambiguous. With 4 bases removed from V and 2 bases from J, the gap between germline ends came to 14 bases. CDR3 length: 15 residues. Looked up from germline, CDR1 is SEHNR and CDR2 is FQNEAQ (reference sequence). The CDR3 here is CASSSKSPSQETQYF. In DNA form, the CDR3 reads TGTGCCAGCAGCTCGAAGTCACCCTCTCAAGAGACCCAGTACTTC. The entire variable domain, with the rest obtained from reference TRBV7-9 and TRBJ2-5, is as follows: DTGVSQNPRHKITKRGQNVTFRCDPISEHNRLYWYRQTLGQGPEFLTYFQNEAQLEKSRLLSDRFSAERPKGSFSTLEIQRTEQGDSAMYLCASSSKSPSQETQYFGPGTRLLVL.

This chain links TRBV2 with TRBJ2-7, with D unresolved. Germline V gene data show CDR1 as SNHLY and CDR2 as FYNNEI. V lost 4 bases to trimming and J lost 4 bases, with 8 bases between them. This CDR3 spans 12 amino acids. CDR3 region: CASSGIEYEQYF. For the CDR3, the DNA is TGTGCCAGCAGTGGAATCGAATACGAGCAGTACTTC.

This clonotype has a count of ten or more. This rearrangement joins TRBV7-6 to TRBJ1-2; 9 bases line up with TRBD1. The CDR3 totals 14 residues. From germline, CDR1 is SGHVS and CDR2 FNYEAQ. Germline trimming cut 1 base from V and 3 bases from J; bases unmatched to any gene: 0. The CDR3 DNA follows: TGTGCCAGCAGCTTAGGGACAGGGGACTATGGCTACACCTTC. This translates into CASSLGTGDYGYTF.